The 16 T cell receptor beta chains in this list originate from one sample, sequenced in a study of CD8+ T cells in alopecia areata. Reverse transcribed after extraction, RNA yielded cDNA as the sequencing template. Generated by immunoSEQ multiplex PCR, the TCRdb table keeps only in-frame clones and is missing some. The table records 200,000 to 250,000 clones, under 60% of them present only once. Treatment given: oral pan-JAK inhibitor, 5-10 mg twice daily. The starting material was CD4+ T cells sorted from blood, obtained at week 4, from a patient treated with tofacitinib. These receptors were collected from a human donor with alopecia areata.

The rearrangement joins TRBV5-6 to TRBJ1-2; D gene uncertain. Germline values: CDR1 SGHDT, CDR2 YYEEEE. The ends were cut back, 4 bases at V and 8 bases at J, with 12 bases in the middle. The CDR3 extends over 12 amino acids. Here the CDR3 DNA reads TGTGCCAGCAGCCCTCTGATGGGAGGCTACACCTTC. This translates into CASSPLMGGYTF.

This clone turned up a few times. The V and J genes are TRBV13 and TRBJ2-3; D uncertain. The V end lost 4 bases, the J end lost 2 bases, and 10 bases lay between the germline ends. This CDR3 has 14 amino acids. Germline V gene sequence: CDR1 PRHDT, CDR2 FYEKMQ (reference sequence). The DNA of the CDR3 is TGTGCCAGCAGCTCGGGCGGTTACACAGATACGCAGTATTTT. Its protein is CASSSGGYTDTQYF.

The V gene is TRBV7-6, the J gene TRBJ2-6; perhaps TRBD2 as D (6 bases). The CDR3 loop spans 17 amino acids. Germline CDR1 reads SGHVS; CDR2 reads FNYEAQ. Trimming cost V 10 bases and J 0 bases, with 19 bases left between them. The CDR3 protein is CAIRSGRGPSGANVLTF. The CDR3 bases are TGTGCCATTCGAAGCGGGCGAGGCCCCTCTGGGGCCAACGTCCTGACTTTC. The full variable domain, its missing parts supplied by reference TRBV7-6 and TRBJ2-6, is GAGVSQSPRYKVTKRGQDVALRCDPISGHVSLYWYRQALGQGPEFLTYFNYEAQQDKSGLPNDRFSAERPEGSISTLTIQRTEQRDSAMYRCAIRSGRGPSGANVLTFGAGSRLTVL.

The V call is TRBV5-4, the J call TRBJ1-6; D not resolved. The CDR3 extends over 17 amino acids. V lost 0 bases and J lost 0, with 10 bases in between. Germline V gene data show CDR1 as SGHNT and CDR2 as YYREEE (reference sequence). The DNA of the CDR3 is TGTGCCAGCAGCTTGGGCCAGAGAGACTCCTATAATTCACCCCTCCACTTT. Its protein is CASSLGQRDSYNSPLHF.

This chain uses TRBV4-1 with TRBJ1-2, with TRBD1 as a possible D gene (5 bases). CDR3 length: 18 amino acids. Trimming pared 3 bases from V and 2 bases from J, leaving 22 bases between. The germline V gene encodes CDR1 MGHRA and CDR2 YSYEKL. Here the CDR3 DNA reads TGCGCCAGCAGCCAGATTTTAGAGGGCCGGGACCGGAACTATGGCTACACCTTC. Translation: CASSQILEGRDRNYGYTF.

The genes are TRBV6-6 and TRBJ2-3; D unclear. In germline, CDR1 is MNHNY, CDR2 SVGAGI (reference sequence). Deletions cut 5 bases from V and 0 bases from J, with 9 bases between. The CDR3 is 14 amino acids. CDR3 region: CASSPISSTDTQYF. For the CDR3, the DNA is TGTGCCAGCAGTCCCATTTCTAGCACAGATACGCAGTATTTT.

The genes are TRBV11-2 and TRBJ1-2; 7 nucleotides agree with TRBD1. This CDR3 contains 13 residues. With V trimmed by 5 bases and J by 8 bases, 8 bases remained unmatched. Germline V gives CDR1 SGHAT, CDR2 FQNNGV. CDR3 amino acids: CASSPGQLLGYTF. The CDR3 nucleotides are TGTGCCAGCAGCCCGGGACAGTTATTGGGCTACACCTTC.

DNA for the CDR3: TGCGCCAGCAGCCAAGCTGGGATGGGGGGCAACAATCAGCCCCAGCATTTT. It encodes CASSQAGMGGNNQPQHF. V gene TRBV4-1 combines with J gene TRBJ1-5, with D perhaps matching TRBD1 (6 bases). V lost 1 base, J lost 3 bases, and 16 bases lay in between. CDR1 is MGHRA and CDR2 is YSYEKL in the germline V gene. CDR3 length equals 17 residues.

The chain links TRBV29-1 to TRBJ1-2; D not resolved. The V end was cut by 6 bases, the J end by 8 bases, with 10 bases between. Per the germline V gene, CDR1 is SQVTM and CDR2 is ANQGSEA. This CDR3 comprises 10 residues. CDR3 sequence (DNA): TGCAGCGTCTCGGACCTGGGCTACACCTTC. This codes for CSVSDLGYTF.

This clone has only a few counts. The chain combines TRBV13 with TRBJ2-5, with D possibly being TRBD1 (5 bases). The V end was cut by 2 bases, the J end by 0 bases, with 13 bases between. This CDR3 is 16 amino acids long. The germline gives CDR1 PRHDT, CDR2 FYEKMQ (reference sequence). The CDR3 protein is CASSLRVGANQETQYF. The CDR3, as DNA: TGTGCCAGCAGCTTAAGGGTAGGGGCGAACCAAGAGACCCAGTACTTC. The complete variable domain, with remaining parts taken from reference TRBV13 and TRBJ2-5, reads AAGVIQSPRHLIKEKRETATLKCYPIPRHDTVYWYQQGPGQDPQFLISFYEKMQSDKGSIPDRFSAQQFSDYHSELNMSSLELGDSALYFCASSLRVGANQETQYFGPGTRLLVL.

The chain joins TRBV30 to TRBJ1-5; no firm D call. Germline V gene sequence: CDR1 GTSNPN, CDR2 SVGIG (reference sequence). V lost 2 bases to trimming and J lost 4 bases, with 6 bases between them. This CDR3 has 12 residues. CDR3 in amino acids: CAWSSLNQPQHF. DNA for the CDR3: TGTGCCTGGAGTAGTCTGAATCAGCCCCAGCATTTT.

The rearrangement joins TRBV10-3 to TRBJ1-2; D is unclear. Germline CDR1 ENHRY, CDR2 SYGVKD. The CDR3 extends over 12 amino acids. Trimming took off 8 bases at V and 2 bases at J, with 9 bases between the two ends. CDR3 protein: CAIAAQNYGYTF. In DNA, the CDR3 is TGTGCCATCGCGGCTCAAAACTATGGCTACACCTTC.

This clone came up a few times. The CDR3 DNA reads as TGCGCCAGCAGCTTAGCTAGCGGGGGCCCCAATGAGCAGTTCTTC. It is translated as CASSLASGGPNEQFF. The genes are TRBV5-1 and TRBJ2-1; TRBD2 matches 10 bases. The V gene end was trimmed by 2 bases and the J gene end by 6 bases; junction bases not matched to a gene: 5. The CDR3 has 15 residues. CDR1 is SGHRS and CDR2 is YFSETQ in the germline V gene.

V usage is TRBV30 and J usage is TRBJ2-7; D gene uncertain. CDR3 length: 12 amino acids. Trimming removed 4 bases from V and 0 bases from J, with 7 bases in between. Germline CDR1 is GTSNPN and CDR2 is SVGIG (reference sequence). CDR3: CAWTASSYEQYF. The DNA for the CDR3 is TGTGCCTGGACGGCTAGCTCCTACGAGCAGTACTTC.

This clone was counted a few times. J is TRBJ2-2 and V is TRBV11-3; D unresolved. The CDR3 contains 14 residues. The V gene's germline CDR1 is SGHNT and CDR2 YENEEA. V was shortened by 2 bases and J by 0 bases, with 4 bases between the two germline ends. The DNA of the CDR3 is TGTGCCAGCAGCTTACTAGCGAACACCGGGGAGCTGTTTTTT. Amino acid sequence: CASSLLANTGELFF.

The V gene is TRBV29-1, the J gene TRBJ2-3; TRBD2 aligns across 7 bases. The germline V gene has CDR1 SQVTM and CDR2 ANQGSEA. This CDR3 has 13 amino acids. Unmatched junction bases numbered 6, after V lost 6 bases and J lost 3 bases. CDR3 nucleotides: TGCAGCGTCGCGGGGGTTTTAACAGATACGCAGTATTTT. This encodes CSVAGVLTDTQYF.